This passage covers 11 T cell receptor beta chains from one sample sequenced in a study of vaccination effects on CD4 cells after COVID-19. Sequencing followed a ViraFEST assay step that expanded antigen-specific CD4+ T cells with viral peptide pools. When roughly eleven days of culture had elapsed, CD4+ T cells were isolated. PCR showed that the person got SARS-CoV-2 infection at some point between March and December 2020. Sequenced by immunoSEQ multiplex PCR; TCRdb stores in-frame clones only, minus some. The data show around 46,000 clones, roughly four fifths seen once. These receptors' antigens are unknown. The input for sequencing was CD4+ T cells from PBMCs cultured with a peptide pool, taken before COVID-19 vaccination. The receptors come from a human donor who had a prior SARS-CoV-2 infection.

The chain links TRBV6-5 to TRBJ2-2; unclear D gene. The ends were cut back, 6 bases at V and 6 bases at J, with 8 bases in the middle. The CDR3 has 12 amino acids. Germline V gene sequence: CDR1 MNHEY, CDR2 SVGAGI. In DNA form, the CDR3 reads TGTGCCAGCAGGTCGTTTTCCGGGGAGCTGTTTTTT. It codes for CASRSFSGELFF.

The CDR3 DNA follows: TGTGCCAGTAGTCCGGTAACAGGGGGCGCATCCAAAAACATTCAGTACTTC. Its translation is CASSPVTGGASKNIQYF. The genes are TRBV19 and TRBJ2-4; TRBD1 agrees at 9 bases. J lost 2 bases, V lost 5 bases, and 10 bases had no gene match. From germline, CDR1 is LNHDA and CDR2 SQIVND (reference sequence). The CDR3 has 17 amino acids. The variable domain in full, completed from reference TRBV19 and TRBJ2-4, reads DGGITQSPKYLFRKEGQNVTLSCEQNLNHDAMYWYRQDPGQGLRLIYYSQIVNDFQKGDIAEGYSVSREKKESFPLTVTSAQKNPTAFYLCASSPVTGGASKNIQYFGAGTRLSVL.

The chain has TRBV5-4 and TRBJ2-7, with D tentatively TRBD1 or TRBD2 (6 bases each). Trimming took 9 bases from V and 0 from J, leaving 22 bases between them. CDR3 length equals 16 residues. Germline CDR1 and CDR2: SGHNT and YYREEE (reference sequence). CDR3 sequence: CATTLGGRPSSYEQYF. In nucleotides, the CDR3 is TGTGCCACCACACTAGGGGGGAGACCCTCCTCCTACGAGCAGTACTTC.

This clone has more than one count but fewer than ten. This sequence joins TRBV11-1 and TRBJ2-7; 12 bases are a match to TRBD2. J gave up 2 bases and V 5 bases, and 4 bases lay outside the gene matches. Germline CDR1 reads SGHAT; CDR2 reads FQDESV (reference sequence). This CDR3 has 15 residues. The DNA for the CDR3 is TGTGCCAGCAGCACAGCTAGCGGGAGGGCCTACGAGCAGTACTTC. It specifies CASSTASGRAYEQYF.

This clone was counted between two and nine times. Here the CDR3 reads CASSRDRADQPQHF. The CDR3 region has the DNA TGTGCCAGCAGCCGGGACAGGGCGGATCAGCCCCAGCATTTT. This chain uses TRBV2 with TRBJ1-5; TRBD1 aligns across 9 bases. With V trimmed by 6 bases and J by 5 bases, 5 bases remained unmatched. Germline V CDR1 and CDR2: SNHLY, FYNNEI. The CDR3 covers 14 residues.

A single count supports this clone. V is TRBV7-8 and J is TRBJ2-1; no reliable D call. The CDR3 spans 15 residues. Trimming took 0 bases from V and 0 from J, leaving 6 bases between them. CDR1 and CDR2 (germline): SGHVS, FQNEAQ. CDR3 protein: CASSLAGPSYNEQFF. The DNA of the CDR3 is TGTGCCAGCAGCTTAGCGGGTCCCTCCTACAATGAGCAGTTCTTC. Full variable domain (rest looked up from reference TRBV7-8 and TRBJ2-1): GAGVSQSPRYKVAKRGQDVALRCDPISGHVSLFWYQQALGQGPEFLTYFQNEAQLDKSGLPSDRFFAERPEGSVSTLKIQRTQQEDSAVYLCASSLAGPSYNEQFFGPGTRLTVL.

This clone was seen a few times. CDR3 sequence (DNA): TGTGCCAGCAGCGTAGCCCCAGTCACAGATACGCAGTATTTT. This gives the protein CASSVAPVTDTQYF. The genes are TRBV9 and TRBJ2-3; no reliable D call. The germline V and J ends were trimmed by 0 bases and 2 bases, with 7 bases remaining between them. CDR1 is SGDLS, CDR2 YYNGEE, per germline. This CDR3 contains 14 residues.

The rearrangement links TRBV7-9 to TRBJ2-3, with 9 bases fitting TRBD1. Germline loops: CDR1 SEHNR, CDR2 FQNEAQ (reference sequence). The length of the CDR3 is 16 residues. Trimming removed 7 bases from V and 2 bases from J; junction bases left unmatched: 10. The CDR3 loop reads CASTSLWTGVTDTQYF. The CDR3, as DNA: TGTGCCAGCACATCCCTGTGGACAGGGGTCACAGATACGCAGTATTTT.

The V call is TRBV7-2, the J call TRBJ2-7, with D perhaps matching TRBD1 (7 bases). Germline loops: CDR1 SGHTA, CDR2 FQGNSA. The CDR3 spans 18 residues. The V end lost 5 bases, the J end lost 1 base, and 24 bases lay between the germline ends. CDR3 loop: CASSPRGGLWDRSYEQYF. The CDR3 nucleotides are TGTGCCAGCAGCCCCCGAGGGGGGTTGTGGGACAGATCCTACGAGCAGTACTTC.

The J gene is TRBJ2-2, the V gene TRBV4-2; D not resolved. The CDR3 has 13 amino acids. Germline V gives CDR1 LGHNA, CDR2 YNFKEQ. The V gene lost 0 bases and the J gene lost 5 bases, with 4 bases spanning the gap. The CDR3 region has the DNA TGTGCCAGCAGCCAAGAGGAGACCGGGGAGCTGTTTTTT. Encoded protein: CASSQEETGELFF.

The V and J genes are TRBV20-1 and TRBJ2-3; D is unresolved. The CDR3 is made up of 15 amino acids. Germline CDR1 is DFQATT and CDR2 is SNEGSKA (reference sequence). Trimming removed 3 bases from V and 2 bases from J, with 15 bases in between. The CDR3 here is CSASGSYELTDTQYF. The CDR3 DNA reads as TGCAGTGCTAGTGGGTCGTACGAACTCACAGATACGCAGTATTTT.